One sample yielded the 22 T cell receptor beta chains listed below, sequenced in a study of PD-L1 blockade in urothelial cancer (dated by TCRdb to the late 2010s). The sample's time point, from its label and the paper: peripheral blood 6 weeks after treatment start. Library creation used the immunoSEQ multiplex PCR assay. TCRdb limited this immuneACCESS table to in-frame rearrangements with V and J called. A share of clones is missing; checked studies link under half to unresolved V genes, and the rest is unexplained. The sample profile shows about 50,000 clones; approximately 80% of them were found once. Together, the top ten hold over 8.5% of the sample. Sequenced material: PBMCs, taken around atezolizumab (anti-PD-L1) treatment. All receptors come from a man aged 65 to 85 with urothelial cancer.

The DNA of the CDR3 is TGTGCCAGCTCACCCCGGGACAGGGCGGGGAATGAAAAACTGTTTTTT. Encoded protein: CASSPRDRAGNEKLFF. V and J are TRBV18 and TRBJ1-4, with TRBD1 matching 9 bases. The CDR3 runs 16 residues. With V trimmed by 3 bases and J by 5 bases, 7 bases remained unmatched. Germline CDR1 and CDR2: KGHSH and LQKENI.

The rearrangement links TRBV5-6 to TRBJ2-7; tentatively, D is TRBD1 (6 bases). The CDR3 loop spans 15 amino acids. Trimming removed 4 bases from V and 0 bases from J, with 14 bases in between. CDR1 SGHDT and CDR2 YYEEEE come from the germline V gene. CDR3 residues: CASSLRDTSSYEQYF. DNA for the CDR3: TGTGCCAGCAGCCTCCGGGACACGAGCTCCTACGAGCAGTACTTC.

The chain uses TRBV25-1 and TRBJ2-6, with 9 bases that match TRBD1. The length of the CDR3 is 16 residues. Germline trimming cut 8 bases from V and 1 base from J; bases unmatched to any gene: 6. In germline, CDR1 is MGHDK, CDR2 SYGVNS. In DNA form, the CDR3 reads TGTGCCAGCGGCATACAGGGGGCATCTGGGGCCAACGTCCTGACTTTC. Translated, it gives CASGIQGASGANVLTF.

This clone has a single count. The rearrangement links TRBV28 to TRBJ1-3; D uncertain. From germline, CDR1 is MDHEN and CDR2 SYDVKM. The CDR3 loop spans 13 amino acids. Between the trimmed V and J ends, which lost 2 bases and 4 bases, there was a span of 6 bases. CDR3 sequence: CASSLTRGNTIYF. The CDR3, as DNA: TGTGCCAGCAGTTTAACAAGAGGAAACACCATATATTTT. Combining the CDR3 with reference TRBV28 and TRBJ1-3 gives the whole variable domain DVKVTQSSRYLVKRTGEKVFLECVQDMDHENMFWYRQDPGLGLRLIYFSYDVKMKEKGDIPEGYSVSREKKERFSLILESASTNQTSMYLCASSLTRGNTIYFGEGSWLTVV.

The CDR3 nucleotides read TGTGCCAGCAATAAAGGGGCCAACTCCTACGAGCAGTACTTC. This sequence encodes CASNKGANSYEQYF. The V and J genes are TRBV2 and TRBJ2-7; the D gene is possibly TRBD1 (5 bases). Trimming removed 7 bases at V and 0 bases at J, with 13 bases between. The CDR3 covers 14 residues. The germline V gene has CDR1 SNHLY and CDR2 FYNNEI.

V is TRBV19 and J is TRBJ2-3; 12 bases match TRBD2. This CDR3 region has 18 residues. Germline lookup yields CDR1 LNHDA and CDR2 SQIVND (reference sequence). After removal of 5 bases from V and 1 base from J, the junction contained 10 bases not matched to a gene. The CDR3 here is CASSVRLAGDPGTDTQYF. CDR3 coding DNA: TGTGCCAGTAGTGTCCGACTAGCGGGAGACCCGGGCACAGATACGCAGTATTTT.

The chain recombines TRBV5-4 with TRBJ2-7; TRBD2 matches at 7 bases. V shed 3 bases and J 2 bases; nucleotides not matched to a gene: 11. The CDR3 contains 16 residues. The germline V gene encodes CDR1 SGHNT and CDR2 YYREEE (reference sequence). The DNA for the CDR3 is TGTGCCAGCAGCTCACCGAATCGGGACTACACCTACGAGCAGTACTTC. It codes for CASSSPNRDYTYEQYF.

With respect to this clone: Other nucleotide sequences in the sample specify the same CDR3. The chain recombines TRBV5-1 with TRBJ2-7; TRBD1 is a possible D gene (5 bases). The CDR3 runs 14 residues. V was shortened by 0 bases and J by 5 bases, with 12 bases between the two germline ends. Germline V gene sequence: CDR1 SGHRS, CDR2 YFSETQ. The CDR3 reads CASSLGQGANEQYF. DNA for the CDR3: TGCGCCAGCAGCTTGGGGCAGGGTGCCAACGAGCAGTACTTC. Variable domain in full (rest from reference TRBV5-1 and TRBJ2-7): KAGVTQTPRYLIKTRGQQVTLSCSPISGHRSVSWYQQTPGQGLQFLFEYFSETQRNKGNFPGRFSGRQFSNSRSEMNVSTLELGDSALYLCASSLGQGANEQYFGPGTRLTVT.

The rearrangement uses TRBV25-1 and TRBJ1-4; 8 bases map to TRBD1. This CDR3 is 14 amino acids long. Germline values: CDR1 MGHDK, CDR2 SYGVNS. V lost 4 bases to trimming and J lost 8 bases; unmatched junction nucleotides: 6. CDR3 sequence (DNA): TGTGCCAGCAGTGCGGACAGGGCGGGAGAAAAACTGTTTTTT. Its translation: CASSADRAGEKLFF.

A single count supports this clone. This chain uses TRBV5-1 with TRBJ1-1; TRBD1 matches at 7 bases. This CDR3 contains 13 residues. The J segment lost 5 bases and the V segment lost 7 bases, leaving 8 bases of the junction unmatched. From germline, CDR1 is SGHRS and CDR2 YFSETQ. CDR3 DNA: TGCGCCAGCCAACTCACAGGGGTTACTGAAGCTTTCTTT. This translates into CASQLTGVTEAFF.

This clone was recorded once. The chain joins TRBV6-6 to TRBJ1-1; 8 bases align to TRBD1. V lost 7 bases and J lost 6; bases outside the gene matches: 1. Germline assignment: CDR1 MNHNY and CDR2 SVGAGI (reference sequence). The CDR3 totals 11 residues. CDR3 coding DNA: TGTGCCAGCACACAGGGGGCTGAAGCTTTCTTT. This encodes CASTQGAEAFF.

This chain uses TRBV6-6 with TRBJ1-5, with TRBD1 matching 7 bases. V lost 4 bases and J lost 5; bases outside the gene matches: 5. Germline V gene data show CDR1 as MNHNY and CDR2 as SVGAGI (reference sequence). The CDR3 spans 14 residues. CDR3 in amino acids: CASSSGTAYQPQHF. As DNA, the CDR3 is TGTGCCAGCAGTTCCGGGACAGCCTATCAGCCCCAGCATTTT.

Here the CDR3 DNA reads TGTGCCAGCAGCCCAGGGAGGGGAAGCACTGAAGCTTTCTTT. Translated: CASSPGRGSTEAFF. The V call is TRBV28, the J call TRBJ1-1, with TRBD1 as a possible D gene (5 bases). The germline gives CDR1 MDHEN, CDR2 SYDVKM. The length of the CDR3 is 14 residues. V was trimmed by 6 bases and J by 4 bases, leaving 15 bases between them.

The rearrangement links TRBV7-6 to TRBJ2-2; TRBD2 matches at 10 bases. Germline-derived CDR1 and CDR2 are SGHVS and FNYEAQ. Losses at the gene ends were 6 bases for V and 0 bases for J; bases not matched to a gene: 4. CDR3 length equals 16 residues. CDR3 DNA: TGTGCCAGCAGATTGAGCGGGGGGGCGAACACCGGGGAGCTGTTTTTT. It codes for CASRLSGGANTGELFF.

The chain joins TRBV2 to TRBJ2-1; possible D gene TRBD2, 6 bases. The CDR3 extends over 14 amino acids. Looked up from germline, CDR1 is SNHLY and CDR2 is FYNNEI. V was clipped by 4 bases and J by 9 bases, with 16 bases between them. CDR3 sequence reads: CASSGRIYGGEQFF. CDR3 DNA: TGTGCCAGCAGTGGGCGGATTTACGGGGGTGAGCAGTTCTTC.

This clone showed up just a few times. The chain recombines TRBV28 with TRBJ1-4; D is possibly TRBD1 (5 bases). Germline V lookup: CDR1 MDHEN, CDR2 SYDVKM. V was pared by 1 base and J by 11 bases, with 11 bases between. This CDR3 has 13 residues. The CDR3 reads CASSLSDRFKLFF. Here the CDR3 DNA reads TGTGCCAGCAGTTTATCCGACAGATTTAAACTGTTTTTT.

This clone has only one observation. The chain recombines TRBV6-5 with TRBJ1-2; TRBD1 matches at 9 bases. Germline loops: CDR1 MNHEY, CDR2 SVGAGI. V shed 4 bases and J 5 bases; nucleotides not matched to a gene: 5. There are 14 residues in the CDR3. In DNA form, the CDR3 reads TGTGCCAGCAGTTCCCTGGGACAGGGATATGGCTACACCTTC. It specifies CASSSLGQGYGYTF.

This chain joins TRBV5-4 and TRBJ2-1; 11 bases are a match to TRBD2. This CDR3 contains 16 residues. The junction had 3 bases not matched to a gene; V was cut back by 0 bases and J by 4 bases. Germline values: CDR1 SGHNT, CDR2 YYREEE (reference sequence). The CDR3 DNA is TGTGCCAGCAGCTTGGATGGACTAGCGGGTTACAATGAGCAGTTCTTC. Amino acid sequence: CASSLDGLAGYNEQFF. Full variable domain (remainder filled in from reference TRBV5-4 and TRBJ2-1): ETGVTQSPTHLIKTRGQQVTLRCSSQSGHNTVSWYQQALGQGPQFIFQYYREEENGRGNFPPRFSGLQFPNYSSELNVNALELDDSALYLCASSLDGLAGYNEQFFGPGTRLTVL.

The CDR3 is CASSETPTLAGVFYEQYF. The CDR3 coding sequence is TGCGCCAGCAGTGAGACCCCGACACTAGCGGGGGTGTTCTACGAGCAGTACTTC. The chain carries TRBV10-2 and TRBJ2-7; 11 bases agree with TRBD2. The germline gives CDR1 WSHSY, CDR2 SAAADI. The CDR3 length is 18 residues. Trimming removed 2 bases from V and 3 bases from J; junction bases left unmatched: 12.

J is TRBJ1-3 and V is TRBV5-5, with 8 bases fitting TRBD1. Germline V gene data show CDR1 as SGHKS and CDR2 as YYEKEE (reference sequence). V shed 3 bases and J 1 base; nucleotides not matched to a gene: 3. The CDR3 runs 15 residues. The CDR3 reads CASSWDRSSGNTIYF. CDR3 bases: TGTGCCAGCAGCTGGGACAGGTCTTCTGGAAACACCATATATTTT.

V gene TRBV5-1 combines with J gene TRBJ2-7, with TRBD1 identical over 7 bases. The CDR3 contains 16 residues. From germline, CDR1 is SGHRS and CDR2 YFSETQ. V was pared by 4 bases and J by 0 bases, with 10 bases of the junction left unmatched. The CDR3 is CASSPSIQGNSYEQYF. CDR3 DNA sequence: TGCGCCAGCAGCCCCTCCATACAGGGGAACTCCTACGAGCAGTACTTC.

The chain has TRBV28 and TRBJ2-7, with TRBD1 identical over 8 bases. There are 15 residues in the CDR3. With V trimmed by 6 bases and J by 5 bases, 12 bases remained unmatched. Germline V CDR1 and CDR2: MDHEN, SYDVKM. The CDR3 sequence: CASSHRRQGMDEQYF. CDR3 DNA sequence: TGTGCCAGCAGCCACCGGAGACAGGGGATGGACGAGCAGTACTTC.